The 29 T cell receptor beta chains listed next were all sequenced from one sample in a study of T cell responses to AZD1222 COVID-19 vaccine. The protocol was immunoSEQ multiplex PCR, while the TCRdb copy is restricted to in-frame clones and leaves out a portion. Here the sample spans 140,000 or so clones, around 94% being singletons. Sequencing used peripheral blood, obtained after recovery from COVID-19. The receptors stem from an adult who had recovered from COVID-19.

The rearrangement links TRBV4-1 to TRBJ1-2, with 12 positions matching TRBD1. V lost 2 bases to trimming and J lost 8 bases; unmatched junction nucleotides: 15. The CDR3 length is 18 residues. Germline loops: CDR1 MGHRA, CDR2 YSYEKL. CDR3: CASSQPSRHGTGGEGYTF. The CDR3 bases are TGCGCCAGCAGCCAACCTTCCCGTCACGGGACAGGGGGCGAAGGCTACACCTTC.

The chain uses TRBV7-2 and TRBJ2-7, with TRBD2 matching 8 bases. Germline values: CDR1 SGHTA, CDR2 FQGNSA. Losses at the gene ends were 1 base for V and 3 bases for J; bases not matched to a gene: 5. This CDR3 spans 15 amino acids. CDR3 residues: CASSLETSAFYEQYF. The CDR3 DNA is TGTGCCAGCAGCTTAGAGACTAGCGCTTTCTACGAGCAGTACTTC.

The chain recombines TRBV2 with TRBJ2-7; D gene uncertain. The V gene's germline CDR1 is SNHLY and CDR2 FYNNEI. Trimming took 4 bases from V and 6 from J, leaving 19 bases between them. The CDR3 totals 15 residues. CDR3 nucleotides: TGTGCCAGCAGTGCCCCACCGCCGCAGATCGGCGAGCAGTACTTC. Residues: CASSAPPPQIGEQYF.

This sequence joins TRBV5-1 and TRBJ2-5; D possibly corresponds to TRBD1 (6 bases). CDR1 is SGHRS and CDR2 is YFSETQ in the germline V gene. The germline V and J ends were trimmed by 2 bases and 2 bases, with 10 bases remaining between them. This CDR3 region has 14 residues. CDR3 sequence: CASSFWTDQETQYF. CDR3 nucleotides: TGCGCCAGCAGCTTCTGGACAGATCAAGAGACCCAGTACTTC.

The chain is built from TRBV30 and TRBJ1-4; a possible D gene is TRBD1 (5 bases). CDR1 is GTSNPN, CDR2 SVGIG, per germline (reference sequence). The CDR3 runs 14 residues. Trimming cost V 2 bases and J 10 bases, with 17 bases left between them. CDR3 nucleotides: TGTGCCTGGAGTATGTTTGGGCAGGGAGGAAAACTGTTTTTT. Protein product: CAWSMFGQGGKLFF.

The V call is TRBV19, the J call TRBJ1-4; possible D gene TRBD1, 6 bases. This CDR3 comprises 14 residues. Germline assignment: CDR1 LNHDA and CDR2 SQIVND (reference sequence). Trimming took 9 bases from V and 4 from J, leaving 15 bases between them. CDR3 sequence: CASRTGLDNEKLFF. The CDR3 DNA sequence: TGTGCCAGCAGAACAGGGCTGGATAATGAAAAACTGTTTTTT.

The V and J genes are TRBV19 and TRBJ1-1, with D perhaps matching TRBD1 (6 bases). The CDR3 loop spans 13 amino acids. Germline CDR1 LNHDA, CDR2 SQIVND (reference sequence). The V end lost 3 bases, the J end lost 4 bases, and 9 bases lay between the germline ends. The CDR3 here is CASSIGRGTEAFF. The CDR3 DNA reads as TGTGCCAGTAGTATCGGCAGGGGCACTGAAGCTTTCTTT.

V and J are TRBV28 and TRBJ2-7; TRBD2 aligns across 9 bases. Trimming removed 7 bases from V and 5 bases from J; junction bases left unmatched: 18. This CDR3 has 17 amino acids. CDR1 and CDR2 from the germline V gene are MDHEN and SYDVKM. Here the CDR3 reads CASTAGLAAFPLHEQYF. The CDR3 coding sequence is TGTGCCAGCACCGCGGGACTAGCAGCATTCCCCCTTCACGAGCAGTACTTC.

The CDR3 sequence is CASSQGAFGLTRSYNEQFF. The CDR3 DNA reads as TGCGCCAGCAGCCAAGGGGCATTTGGGTTAACCCGCTCCTACAATGAGCAGTTCTTC. The gene calls are TRBV4-1 and TRBJ2-1, with D hard to call. CDR1 and CDR2 from the germline V gene are MGHRA and YSYEKL. V lost 1 base, J lost 0 bases, and 19 bases lay in between. The CDR3 spans 19 residues.

This clone appeared once. CDR3 nucleotide sequence: TGTGCCAGCAGTCGTCCCGGCCAGCTCAATCAGCCCCAGCATTTT. This encodes CASSRPGQLNQPQHF. The V call is TRBV6-5, the J call TRBJ1-5, with D hard to call. The CDR3 covers 15 residues. Per the germline V gene, CDR1 is MNHEY and CDR2 is SVGAGI. The V and J ends lost 5 bases and 3 bases respectively, with 14 bases between them.

The chain links TRBV5-1 to TRBJ1-1; D not certain. CDR1 SGHRS and CDR2 YFSETQ come from the germline V gene. V lost 4 bases and J 4 bases, leaving 17 bases between the germline ends. The CDR3 is 15 residues long. The CDR3 DNA reads as TGCGCCAGCAGCCCCAACCTAGTGGTCGGCACTGAAGCTTTCTTT. Translation gives CASSPNLVVGTEAFF. Using reference TRBV5-1 and TRBJ1-1 for the parts outside the CDR3, the full variable domain is KAGVTQTPRYLIKTRGQQVTLSCSPISGHRSVSWYQQTPGQGLQFLFEYFSETQRNKGNFPGRFSGRQFSNSRSEMNVSTLELGDSALYLCASSPNLVVGTEAFFGQGTRLTVV.

The rearrangement joins TRBV19 to TRBJ1-1; 9 nucleotides agree with TRBD1. The trim removed 8 bases at V and 8 bases at J, leaving 12 bases unmatched. This CDR3 has 14 residues. Germline values: CDR1 LNHDA, CDR2 SQIVND (reference sequence). CDR3 DNA sequence: TGTGCCAGTGTACGGGACAGGGCGTCGGCCGAAGCTTTCTTT. It codes for CASVRDRASAEAFF.

This sequence joins TRBV24-1 and TRBJ1-2, with D unclear. The ends were cut back, 3 bases at V and 0 bases at J, with 10 bases in the middle. The CDR3 is 15 residues long. The germline gives CDR1 KGHDR, CDR2 SFDVKD. CDR3 protein: CATSDNHRSNYGYTF. The CDR3 nucleotides read TGTGCCACCAGTGATAATCACAGATCTAACTATGGCTACACCTTC.

The rearrangement links TRBV13 to TRBJ2-3; TRBD2 is a possible D gene (6 bases). This CDR3 has 16 residues. Between the trimmed V and J ends, which lost 5 bases and 0 bases, there was a span of 15 bases. Germline V gene lookup returns CDR1 PRHDT and CDR2 FYEKMQ (reference sequence). Here the CDR3 reads CASSPGTGLSTDTQYF. The CDR3 DNA follows: TGTGCCAGCAGCCCCGGGACGGGACTTAGCACAGATACGCAGTATTTT.

This chain uses TRBV6-5 with TRBJ2-7, with 7 bases lining up with TRBD2. The V gene's germline CDR1 is MNHEY and CDR2 SVGAGI. The CDR3 consists of 12 residues. J was trimmed by 1 base and V by 11 bases; bases with no gene match: 5. In DNA form, the CDR3 reads TGTGCCGGGGGGGAAGCGTCCTACGAGCAGTACTTC. The encoded protein is CAGGEASYEQYF.

Here the CDR3 DNA reads TGTGCCAGCAGCTTGGGCCATGGTCTCGGGACTAGCGGGACAGATACGCAGTATTTT. Protein sequence: CASSLGHGLGTSGTDTQYF. V usage is TRBV5-5 and J usage is TRBJ2-3; 12 nucleotides agree with TRBD2. Germline lookup yields CDR1 SGHKS and CDR2 YYEKEE (reference sequence). V shed 0 bases, J shed 3 bases, and the junction held 11 bases outside the gene matches. The CDR3 is 19 residues long. The complete variable domain, with remaining parts taken from reference TRBV5-5 and TRBJ2-3, reads DAGVTQSPTHLIKTRGQQVTLRCSPISGHKSVSWYQQVLGQGPQFIFQYYEKEERGRGNFPDRFSARQFPNYSSELNVNALLLGDSALYLCASSLGHGLGTSGTDTQYFGPGTRLTVL.

The chain joins TRBV2 to TRBJ1-5; 8 nucleotides agree with TRBD1. This CDR3 contains 15 residues. CDR1 is SNHLY and CDR2 is FYNNEI in the germline V gene. J was trimmed by 5 bases and V by 4 bases; bases with no gene match: 7. CDR3 DNA sequence: TGTGCCAGCAGTGTTACGGACAGGGTGGATCAGCCCCAGCATTTT. It yields the protein CASSVTDRVDQPQHF.

This clone was seen just once. The V call is TRBV5-1, the J call TRBJ1-2; D may be TRBD1 (5 bases). The germline gives CDR1 SGHRS, CDR2 YFSETQ. This CDR3 is 13 amino acids long. Between the trimmed V and J ends, which lost 0 bases and 6 bases, there was a span of 9 bases. CDR3 in amino acids: CASSLDPGNGYTF. In DNA form, the CDR3 reads TGCGCCAGCAGCTTGGACCCAGGGAATGGCTACACCTTC.

The V call is TRBV28, the J call TRBJ2-3, with D unclear. The CDR3 contains 13 residues. Trimming removed 3 bases at V and 6 bases at J, with 10 bases between. The germline CDR1 and CDR2 sequences are MDHEN and SYDVKM. The CDR3 protein is CASSLDFTDTQYF. CDR3 sequence (DNA): TGTGCCAGCAGTTTGGATTTTACGGATACGCAGTATTTT.

The DNA of the CDR3 is TGTGCCAGCAGGGAACAGGGGGCAGGCAATCAGCCCCAGCATTTT. Protein sequence: CASREQGAGNQPQHF. The chain links TRBV28 to TRBJ1-5, with 9 nucleotides matching TRBD1. Germline values: CDR1 MDHEN, CDR2 SYDVKM. J was trimmed by 2 bases and V by 6 bases; bases with no gene match: 5. The CDR3 consists of 15 residues.

This clone was recorded once. The chain employs TRBV5-1 and TRBJ2-1; D is possibly TRBD1 or TRBD2 (5 bases each). The germline V and J ends were trimmed by 0 bases and 0 bases, with 19 bases remaining between them. CDR1 and CDR2 from the germline V gene are SGHRS and YFSETQ. The CDR3 sequence is 19 residues long. The CDR3 sequence is CASSLGAGSWELSYNEQFF. The CDR3 DNA sequence: TGCGCCAGCAGCTTGGGGGCAGGGAGTTGGGAGCTCTCCTACAATGAGCAGTTCTTC.

J is TRBJ1-4 and V is TRBV6-1, with a tentative D call TRBD1 (6 bases). V was cut by 2 bases and J by 7 bases, with 14 bases left in between. The CDR3 extends over 15 amino acids. Germline loops: CDR1 MNHNS, CDR2 SASEGT. The CDR3 sequence is CASSEWGLGSEKLFF. The CDR3 DNA reads as TGTGCCAGCAGTGAATGGGGGCTAGGTAGTGAAAAACTGTTTTTT.

A single count supports this clone. The chain recombines TRBV28 with TRBJ2-1; 10 nucleotides align to TRBD2. Germline assignment: CDR1 MDHEN and CDR2 SYDVKM. The trim removed 2 bases at V and 0 bases at J, leaving 4 bases unmatched. This CDR3 is built from 17 residues. This CDR3 is CASSLVAGGFSYNEQFF. The DNA for the CDR3 is TGTGCCAGCAGTTTAGTAGCGGGAGGCTTCTCCTACAATGAGCAGTTCTTC.

This rearrangement joins TRBV5-5 to TRBJ2-7; 13 nucleotides agree with TRBD2. The CDR3 sequence is 20 residues long. Per the germline V gene, CDR1 is SGHKS and CDR2 is YYEKEE (reference sequence). With 0 bases clipped from V and 5 bases from J, the junction kept 17 bases outside the gene matches. CDR3 nucleotides: TGTGCCAGCAGCTTGGTTAGGAGGACTAGCGGGAGCCATCTCGCTAACGAGCAGTACTTC. Translated: CASSLVRRTSGSHLANEQYF.

This sequence joins TRBV28 and TRBJ2-7; TRBD2 is a possible D gene (6 bases). Trimming cost V 7 bases and J 2 bases, with 21 bases left between them. Germline V lookup: CDR1 MDHEN, CDR2 SYDVKM. The CDR3 is 16 residues long. CDR3 in amino acids: CASKAGSEFGTYEQYF. The CDR3 DNA is TGTGCCAGCAAAGCCGGGAGCGAATTTGGTACCTACGAGCAGTACTTC. The complete variable domain, with remaining parts taken from reference TRBV28 and TRBJ2-7, reads DVKVTQSSRYLVKRTGEKVFLECVQDMDHENMFWYRQDPGLGLRLIYFSYDVKMKEKGDIPEGYSVSREKKERFSLILESASTNQTSMYLCASKAGSEFGTYEQYFGPGTRLTVT.

The rearrangement links TRBV28 to TRBJ1-2; 10 positions agree with TRBD1. The trim removed 5 bases at V and 0 bases at J, leaving 6 bases unmatched. Per germline, CDR1 MDHEN and CDR2 SYDVKM. There are 16 residues in the CDR3. The CDR3 sequence: CASSPGQGHPNYGYTF. The CDR3 nucleotides read TGTGCCAGCAGTCCGGGACAGGGGCATCCTAACTATGGCTACACCTTC.

The chain is built from TRBV7-3 and TRBJ2-5; D is unclear. The CDR3 has 13 residues. With 5 bases removed from V and 5 bases from J, the gap between germline ends came to 12 bases. Germline V gene sequence: CDR1 SGHTA, CDR2 FQGTGA. The CDR3 spells CASSLRRAETQYF. The CDR3 DNA reads as TGTGCCAGCAGCCTCAGACGGGCGGAGACCCAGTACTTC. Combining the CDR3 with reference TRBV7-3 and TRBJ2-5 gives the whole variable domain GAGVSQTPSNKVTEKGKYVELRCDPISGHTALYWYRQSLGQGPEFLIYFQGTGAADDSGLPNDRFFAVRPEGSVSTLKIQRTERGDSAVYLCASSLRRAETQYFGPGTRLLVL.

CDR3 in amino acids: CASSLETGGGETQYF. In DNA form, the CDR3 reads TGCGCCAGCAGCTTGGAGACAGGGGGCGGAGAGACCCAGTACTTC. The chain recombines TRBV5-1 with TRBJ2-5; 10 bases are shared with TRBD1. Losses at the gene ends were 0 bases for V and 4 bases for J; bases not matched to a gene: 3. There are 15 residues in the CDR3. Germline V gene lookup returns CDR1 SGHRS and CDR2 YFSETQ.

The gene calls are TRBV19 and TRBJ1-2, with 8 bases matching TRBD1. V trimming: 1 base; J trimming: 5 bases; junction bases outside the gene matches: 12. CDR3 length: 17 amino acids. The germline V gene has CDR1 LNHDA and CDR2 SQIVND (reference sequence). CDR3 residues: CASSIAAAAGGDYGYTF. In DNA form, the CDR3 reads TGTGCCAGTAGTATAGCGGCGGCGGCAGGGGGCGATTATGGCTACACCTTC.